The 14 T cell receptor beta chains below were found in one sample sequenced in a study of blood T cell repertoires in COVID-19. TCRdb keeps only in-frame clones here, not all; method: immunoSEQ multiplex PCR. The data contain fewer than 400,000 clones, almost 90% of them singletons. The sample comprised peripheral blood. Source of these receptors: a woman aged 25 to 39 with COVID-19, enrolled during active disease.

The genes are TRBV9 and TRBJ2-1; D is perhaps TRBD2 (5 bases). Germline V gives CDR1 SGDLS, CDR2 YYNGEE. The CDR3 is 15 residues long. With 3 bases removed from V and 1 base from J, the gap between germline ends came to 11 bases. The CDR3 DNA reads TGTGCCAGCAGCGCCTCTAGCTCTTCCTACAATGAGCAGTTCTTC. It specifies CASSASSSSYNEQFF.

Written as DNA, the CDR3 is TGTGCCAGCAGTGAAGCAGGAGGGACTGAAAAACTGTTTTTT. Translation gives CASSEAGGTEKLFF. The chain is built from TRBV2 and TRBJ1-4, with D tentatively TRBD1 (5 bases). Germline assignment: CDR1 SNHLY and CDR2 FYNNEI. This CDR3 spans 14 amino acids. V was clipped by 0 bases and J by 7 bases, with 9 bases between them. The variable domain in full, completed from reference TRBV2 and TRBJ1-4, reads EPEVTQTPSHQVTQMGQEVILRCVPISNHLYFYWYRQILGQKVEFLVSFYNNEISEKSEIFDDQFSVERPDGSNFTLKIRSTKLEDSAMYFCASSEAGGTEKLFFGSGTQLSVL.

The V call is TRBV14, the J call TRBJ2-1; TRBD2 might be the D (5 bases). The CDR3 has 15 residues. V dropped 1 base and J dropped 2 bases, with 9 bases sitting between them. Looked up from germline, CDR1 is SGHDN and CDR2 is FVKESK. CDR3 residues: CASSQGLGAYNEQFF. CDR3 nucleotide sequence: TGTGCCAGCAGCCAAGGACTGGGAGCCTACAATGAGCAGTTCTTC.

The rearrangement links TRBV5-4 to TRBJ2-3, with D maybe TRBD1 (5 bases). Trimming shortened V by 0 bases and J by 5 bases, and 13 bases separated the two germline ends. The CDR3 contains 15 residues. Germline V gene sequence: CDR1 SGHNT, CDR2 YYREEE (reference sequence). This CDR3 reads CASSLEQARGDTQYF. The CDR3 bases are TGTGCCAGCAGCTTGGAACAGGCTCGAGGAGATACGCAGTATTTT.

J is TRBJ2-1 and V is TRBV2; 7 bases align to TRBD2. Trimming removed 2 bases from V and 3 bases from J; junction bases left unmatched: 4. Germline CDR1 and CDR2: SNHLY and FYNNEI. The CDR3 contains 15 residues. The CDR3 protein is CASSESAGFYNEQFF. DNA for the CDR3: TGTGCCAGCAGTGAATCAGCGGGATTCTACAATGAGCAGTTCTTC.

The V and J genes are TRBV19 and TRBJ2-1, with a weak D call TRBD2 (5 bases). This CDR3 has 13 amino acids. The V end lost 6 bases, the J end lost 13 bases, and 19 bases lay between the germline ends. CDR1 and CDR2 (germline): LNHDA, SQIVND (reference sequence). CDR3 region: CASRPRGEQRQFF. CDR3 nucleotide sequence: TGTGCCAGTAGGCCTCGGGGAGAACAACGACAGTTCTTC.

A remark on this clone: The identical CDR3 is also encoded by other nucleotide sequences in the sample. The rearrangement uses TRBV7-9 and TRBJ1-2, with D unclear. CDR1 and CDR2 from the germline V gene are SEHNR and FQNEAQ (reference sequence). The CDR3 is 14 residues long. V was trimmed by 0 bases and J by 5 bases, leaving 10 bases between them. This CDR3 reads CASSLAGVRYGYTF. For the CDR3, the DNA is TGTGCCAGCAGCTTAGCTGGAGTGCGGTATGGCTACACCTTC. The full variable domain, its missing parts supplied by reference TRBV7-9 and TRBJ1-2, is DTGVSQNPRHKITKRGQNVTFRCDPISEHNRLYWYRQTLGQGPEFLTYFQNEAQLEKSRLLSDRFSAERPKGSFSTLEIQRTEQGDSAMYLCASSLAGVRYGYTFGSGTRLTVV.

The chain links TRBV19 to TRBJ1-3; D remains ambiguous. Trimming removed 3 bases from V and 0 bases from J, with 6 bases in between. There are 14 residues in the CDR3. Germline assignment: CDR1 LNHDA and CDR2 SQIVND (reference sequence). The CDR3 reads CASSMSSSGNTIYF. DNA for the CDR3: TGTGCCAGTAGTATGTCCAGCTCTGGAAACACCATATATTTT.

This chain links TRBV2 with TRBJ1-2; D perhaps matches TRBD1 (5 bases). The CDR3 has 13 residues. The ends were cut back, 6 bases at V and 5 bases at J, with 13 bases in the middle. CDR1 and CDR2 (germline): SNHLY, FYNNEI. This CDR3 reads CASSKGTAYGYTF. The CDR3 DNA follows: TGTGCCAGCAGCAAAGGGACTGCTTATGGCTACACCTTC.

V usage is TRBV5-1 and J usage is TRBJ1-1; D is perhaps TRBD1 (6 bases). Germline V lookup: CDR1 SGHRS, CDR2 YFSETQ. CDR3 size: 15 residues. Deletions cut 3 bases from V and 1 base from J, with 13 bases between. The CDR3 sequence: CASSSGGQANTEAFF. DNA for the CDR3: TGCGCCAGCAGCTCGGGGGGACAAGCGAACACTGAAGCTTTCTTT.

V gene TRBV5-1 combines with J gene TRBJ2-2; no clear D gene. The germline gives CDR1 SGHRS, CDR2 YFSETQ. Trimming removed 2 bases from V and 5 bases from J, with 13 bases in between. The CDR3 is made up of 15 amino acids. CDR3 protein: CASSLEGVRTGELFF. CDR3 bases: TGCGCCAGCAGCTTAGAAGGAGTTCGGACCGGGGAGCTGTTTTTT.

V is TRBV18 and J is TRBJ2-7; 8 bases fit TRBD1. The V and J ends lost 3 bases and 4 bases, in that order; junction bases with no gene match: 8. Germline-derived CDR1 and CDR2 are KGHSH and LQKENI. The CDR3 is made up of 15 amino acids. DNA of the CDR3: TGTGCCAGCTCACCCCCCGGGACAGGAAATTACGAGCAGTACTTC. It translates to CASSPPGTGNYEQYF.

The J gene is TRBJ2-5, the V gene TRBV4-1; 12 nucleotides align to TRBD2. Germline loops: CDR1 MGHRA, CDR2 YSYEKL. This CDR3 has 17 residues. The junction had 4 bases not matched to a gene; V was cut back by 1 base and J by 1 base. CDR3 coding DNA: TGCGCCAGCAGCCAAGGAGGGACTAGCGGGTCCCAAGAGACCCAGTACTTC. Its protein product is CASSQGGTSGSQETQYF.

The chain couples TRBV7-8 to TRBJ2-7; D remains ambiguous. Per germline, CDR1 SGHVS and CDR2 FQNEAQ. The CDR3 has 11 residues. Trimming left V 5 bases short and J 7 bases short, with 9 bases between. DNA for the CDR3: TGTGCCAGCAGCCCTAGAGATGAGCAGTACTTC. This codes for CASSPRDEQYF.